Listed here are 30 T cell receptor beta chains from one sample, sequenced in a study of long-term antiretroviral therapy in people with HIV. The run of the v3.0 immunoSEQ assay was at survey level. Measured with immunoSEQ multiplex PCR; TCRdb has only the in-frame clones, and not every one. The sample includes approximately 12,000 clones, roughly 91% seen only once; the top ten take more than 15%. The sample was unsorted PBMCs, taken 0.2 years before starting antiretroviral therapy. These receptors originate from a woman aged 40 to 49 with HIV.

This clone was detected once. The rearrangement joins TRBV4-3 to TRBJ2-7, with unresolved D. This CDR3 comprises 16 residues. The ends were cut back, 1 base at V and 5 bases at J, with 18 bases in the middle. Looked up from germline, CDR1 is LGHNA and CDR2 is YSLEER. CDR3 loop: CASSQAWPSRLDEQYF. For the CDR3, the DNA is TGCGCCAGCAGCCAAGCTTGGCCTTCCCGGCTCGACGAGCAGTACTTC.

The chain joins TRBV11-2 to TRBJ2-7; D gene ambiguous. V was cut by 3 bases and J by 3 bases, with 9 bases left in between. The CDR3 spans 13 residues. CDR1 is SGHAT, CDR2 FQNNGV, per germline. The CDR3 region is CASSLGSYYEQYF. The CDR3 nucleotides are TGTGCCAGCAGCTTGGGCAGCTACTACGAGCAGTACTTC.

The V call is TRBV19, the J call TRBJ1-2, with 8 bases identical to TRBD1. After removal of 5 bases from V and 4 bases from J, the junction contained 9 bases not matched to a gene. The germline CDR1 and CDR2 sequences are LNHDA and SQIVND (reference sequence). CDR3 length: 15 residues. The CDR3 here is CASSPRDRLPYGYTF. The CDR3 region has the DNA TGTGCCAGTAGTCCCCGGGACAGGCTTCCCTATGGCTACACCTTC.

The chain carries TRBV18 and TRBJ1-4, with D tentatively TRBD1 (5 bases). The CDR3 length is 16 residues. With 1 base removed from V and 7 bases from J, the gap between germline ends came to 16 bases. Germline V gene lookup returns CDR1 KGHSH and CDR2 LQKENI. CDR3 sequence reads: CASSPLRQTPSEKLFF. CDR3 nucleotides: TGTGCCAGCTCACCACTCCGACAGACCCCTAGTGAAAAACTGTTTTTT.

The chain combines TRBV7-9 with TRBJ2-5; TRBD1 agrees at 11 bases. The CDR3 totals 16 residues. Germline CDR1 SEHNR, CDR2 FQNEAQ (reference sequence). Trimming cost V 5 bases and J 5 bases; bases outside gene matches: 10. CDR3 amino acids: CASSLGDRGLVETQYF. The CDR3 nucleotides read TGTGCCAGCAGCCTTGGGGACAGGGGGTTAGTGGAGACCCAGTACTTC.

V is TRBV20-1 and J is TRBJ1-3; D is undetermined. CDR1 and CDR2 (germline): DFQATT, SNEGSKA (reference sequence). V was cut by 6 bases and J by 7 bases, with 10 bases left in between. The CDR3 contains 11 residues. CDR3 DNA: TGCAGTGCCGGGGTCGGGAACACCATATATTTT. Encoded protein: CSAGVGNTIYF.

V gene TRBV13 combines with J gene TRBJ1-1; tentative D call: TRBD1 (6 bases). The CDR3 runs 14 residues. Germline V lookup: CDR1 PRHDT, CDR2 FYEKMQ (reference sequence). V was shortened by 7 bases and J by 4 bases, with 16 bases between the two germline ends. The CDR3 sequence is CASTYRAAGTEAFF. DNA of the CDR3: TGTGCCAGCACCTACAGGGCTGCGGGCACTGAAGCTTTCTTT.

V is TRBV30 and J is TRBJ2-7, with D unresolved. Germline values: CDR1 GTSNPN, CDR2 SVGIG (reference sequence). V gave up 2 bases and J gave up 4 bases, with 6 bases separating them. This CDR3 has 11 residues. This CDR3 is CAWSRSYEQYF. The CDR3 coding sequence is TGTGCCTGGAGTCGCTCTTACGAGCAGTACTTC.

In DNA, the CDR3 is TGTGCCAGCAGTTCCAGGGCCAGGGATAATTCACCCCTCCACTTT. Translated, it gives CASSSRARDNSPLHF. J is TRBJ1-6 and V is TRBV27, with D maybe TRBD1 (5 bases). The CDR3 is 15 amino acids. Germline V gene data show CDR1 as MNHEY and CDR2 as SMNVEV (reference sequence). The V gene lost 4 bases and the J gene lost 5 bases, with 12 bases spanning the gap.

The chain couples TRBV4-1 to TRBJ1-2, with unresolved D. V dropped 1 base and J dropped 6 bases, with 6 bases sitting between them. The CDR3 extends over 12 amino acids. Germline loops: CDR1 MGHRA, CDR2 YSYEKL. CDR3 sequence: CASSQGRDGYTF. The CDR3 DNA reads TGCGCCAGCAGCCAAGGGCGGGATGGCTACACCTTC.

This chain connects TRBV6-1 to TRBJ2-3; 11 bases fit TRBD2. The ends lost 3 bases at V and 2 bases at J; junction bases unmatched: 4. CDR1 and CDR2 (germline): MNHNS, SASEGT. This CDR3 has 16 amino acids. CDR3 protein: CASSDLAGGNTDTQYF. In DNA form, the CDR3 reads TGTGCCAGCAGTGACCTAGCGGGGGGAAACACAGATACGCAGTATTTT.

The chain has TRBV30 and TRBJ1-5, with a tentative D call TRBD1 (5 bases). CDR1 and CDR2 from the germline V gene are GTSNPN and SVGIG (reference sequence). Trimming took 4 bases from V and 0 from J, leaving 13 bases between them. The CDR3 length is 15 residues. CDR3 loop: CAWTLGDFSNQPQHF. The CDR3 nucleotides read TGTGCCTGGACCTTAGGGGACTTTAGCAATCAGCCCCAGCATTTT.

V usage is TRBV6-1 and J usage is TRBJ2-7, with a possible D match to TRBD1 (6 bases). CDR1 and CDR2 (germline): MNHNS, SASEGT. The V and J ends lost 8 bases and 6 bases respectively, with 20 bases between them. CDR3 length: 14 residues. CDR3 sequence: CASGITGFPGEQYF. As DNA, the CDR3 is TGTGCCAGCGGAATTACAGGGTTCCCGGGCGAGCAGTACTTC.

This clone was detected once. V is TRBV2 and J is TRBJ1-2; D possibly corresponds to TRBD1 (5 bases). Germline lookup yields CDR1 SNHLY and CDR2 FYNNEI. The V end was cut by 2 bases, the J end by 7 bases, with 14 bases between. CDR3 size: 14 residues. The CDR3 sequence: CASSESGGKGGYTF. For the CDR3, the DNA is TGTGCCAGCAGTGAATCTGGGGGGAAGGGTGGCTACACCTTC. The full variable domain, in which reference TRBV2 and TRBJ1-2 provide the parts outside the CDR3, is EPEVTQTPSHQVTQMGQEVILRCVPISNHLYFYWYRQILGQKVEFLVSFYNNEISEKSEIFDDQFSVERPDGSNFTLKIRSTKLEDSAMYFCASSESGGKGGYTFGSGTRLTVV.

The chain is built from TRBV28 and TRBJ1-2; 8 nucleotides align to TRBD1. The CDR3 has 14 residues. J lost 3 bases, V lost 6 bases, and 6 bases had no gene match. Germline loops: CDR1 MDHEN, CDR2 SYDVKM. CDR3 nucleotide sequence: TGTGCCAGCAGGTTTCAGGGGGCTCACTATGGCTACACCTTC. Translating gives CASRFQGAHYGYTF.

The chain carries TRBV5-4 and TRBJ1-4, with 7 bases that match TRBD1. CDR3 size: 14 residues. Germline values: CDR1 SGHNT, CDR2 YYREEE (reference sequence). V lost 0 bases to trimming and J lost 6 bases; unmatched junction nucleotides: 2. CDR3 region: CASSLGQGDEKLFF. For the CDR3, the DNA is TGTGCCAGCAGCTTGGGGCAGGGGGATGAAAAACTGTTTTTT.

The chain has TRBV30 and TRBJ1-2; 7 bases match TRBD1. The germline CDR1 and CDR2 sequences are GTSNPN and SVGIG (reference sequence). The V and J ends lost 0 bases and 3 bases, in that order; junction bases with no gene match: 1. CDR3 size: 13 residues. CDR3 DNA: TGTGCCTGGAGTGTTCAGGGGGACTATGGCTACACCTTC. Translated, it gives CAWSVQGDYGYTF.

This clone was counted a single time. The genes are TRBV10-1 and TRBJ2-5, with TRBD2 as a possible D gene (6 bases). V lost 3 bases, J lost 1 base, and 9 bases lay in between. The length of the CDR3 is 14 residues. Germline CDR1 and CDR2: WNHNN and SYGVQD (reference sequence). CDR3 DNA: TGCGCCAGCAGTGACGGGGGACCCCAAGAGACCCAGTACTTC. This codes for CASSDGGPQETQYF.

J is TRBJ2-2 and V is TRBV7-9, with 9 bases identical to TRBD2. The CDR3 runs 19 residues. After removal of 2 bases from V and 3 bases from J, the junction contained 13 bases not matched to a gene. Germline CDR1 and CDR2: SEHNR and FQNEAQ (reference sequence). In nucleotides, the CDR3 is TGTGCCAGCAGCTTACAGCCACACTTAGCGGGGGCCCACACCGGGGAGCTGTTTTTT. This codes for CASSLQPHLAGAHTGELFF.

The J gene is TRBJ1-5, the V gene TRBV19; D is possibly TRBD1 (5 bases). The germline V and J ends were trimmed by 1 base and 4 bases, with 8 bases remaining between them. In germline, CDR1 is LNHDA, CDR2 SQIVND (reference sequence). The CDR3 sequence is 14 residues long. CDR3 in amino acids: CASSIAGPNQPQHF. The CDR3 region has the DNA TGTGCCAGTAGTATAGCAGGGCCAAATCAGCCCCAGCATTTT.

The chain carries TRBV18 and TRBJ1-1; 7 bases align to TRBD1. The trim removed 3 bases at V and 4 bases at J, leaving 8 bases unmatched. In germline, CDR1 is KGHSH, CDR2 LQKENI. The CDR3 has 15 residues. The CDR3 reads CASSPPGGLTTEAFF. CDR3 nucleotide sequence: TGTGCCAGCTCACCGCCAGGGGGTCTGACCACTGAAGCTTTCTTT.

This clone has just a few counts. At one boundary the junction diverges from the germline segment, which might be a read error. In nucleotides, the CDR3 is TGTGCCAGCAGTCAAGCCGGGCCCCGGGAAGGTCATGGCTACACCTTC. This sequence encodes CASSQAGPREGHGYTF. The chain carries TRBV2 and TRBJ1-2; D remains ambiguous. The CDR3 has 16 amino acids. In germline, CDR1 is SNHLY, CDR2 FYNNEI.

The chain links TRBV5-6 to TRBJ1-5, with D unresolved. This CDR3 is built from 14 residues. V was shortened by 3 bases and J by 1 base, with 8 bases between the two germline ends. Germline CDR1 is SGHDT and CDR2 is YYEEEE. The CDR3 nucleotides read TGTGCCAGCAGCTCGACCGGGAGCAATCAGCCCCAGCATTTT. This sequence encodes CASSSTGSNQPQHF.

The chain links TRBV7-2 to TRBJ2-7, with TRBD1 matching over 8 bases. The CDR3 sequence is 14 residues long. In germline, CDR1 is SGHTA, CDR2 FQGNSA. V dropped 6 bases and J dropped 6; count of bases not matched to a gene: 10. CDR3 DNA sequence: TGTGCCAGCAGAGGGAGAGAAACAGGGGGCGAGCAGTACTTC. As protein: CASRGRETGGEQYF.

The DNA of the CDR3 is TGTGCCAGCAGCTTGGAGTCCAGGGGCACTGGGAATGAGCAGTTCTTC. This codes for CASSLESRGTGNEQFF. This chain links TRBV5-4 with TRBJ2-1; perhaps TRBD1 as D (6 bases). The CDR3 runs to 16 residues. Germline CDR1 is SGHNT and CDR2 is YYREEE (reference sequence). V lost 0 bases and J lost 7, with 17 bases in between.

The chain is built from TRBV6-6 and TRBJ1-1, with D possibly being TRBD1 (6 bases). Germline V gene lookup returns CDR1 MNHNY and CDR2 SVGAGI (reference sequence). Trimming left V 6 bases short and J 4 bases short, with 21 bases between. CDR3 length: 16 amino acids. CDR3 in amino acids: CASRPEGGERGTEAFF. CDR3 coding DNA: TGTGCCAGCAGACCCGAGGGGGGGGAACGGGGCACTGAAGCTTTCTTT.

This rearrangement joins TRBV4-1 to TRBJ2-5; no reliable D call. The CDR3 is 13 residues long. The germline V gene has CDR1 MGHRA and CDR2 YSYEKL. Between the trimmed V and J ends, which lost 1 base and 5 bases, there was a span of 8 bases. The CDR3 sequence: CASSQGQIETQYF. For the CDR3, the DNA is TGCGCCAGCAGCCAAGGGCAGATTGAGACCCAGTACTTC.

This chain connects TRBV27 to TRBJ2-3; either TRBD1 or TRBD2 may fit D (5 bases each). Germline CDR1 is MNHEY and CDR2 is SMNVEV (reference sequence). Trimming removed 5 bases from V and 1 base from J, with 19 bases in between. The CDR3 is 17 amino acids. The CDR3 region has the DNA TGTGCCAGCAGTAGAAACTTCATGGGGGTAGGCACAGATACGCAGTATTTT. Translating it yields CASSRNFMGVGTDTQYF.

This clone was observed a single time. The chain links TRBV5-1 to TRBJ1-2; possibly TRBD1 for D (5 bases). Deletions cut 1 base from V and 4 bases from J, with 14 bases between. Germline V CDR1 and CDR2: SGHRS, YFSETQ. The CDR3 contains 15 residues. CDR3: CASSLSQGSSYGYTF. The CDR3, as DNA: TGCGCCAGCAGCTTGAGTCAGGGCAGCAGCTATGGCTACACCTTC.

The V call is TRBV14, the J call TRBJ1-4, with D maybe TRBD1 (6 bases). Per the germline V gene, CDR1 is SGHDN and CDR2 is FVKESK. V dropped 4 bases and J dropped 4 bases, with 7 bases sitting between them. There are 13 residues in the CDR3. CDR3 amino acids: CASSLRGNEKLFF. CDR3 in DNA: TGTGCCAGCAGCCTCAGGGGTAATGAAAAACTGTTTTTT.